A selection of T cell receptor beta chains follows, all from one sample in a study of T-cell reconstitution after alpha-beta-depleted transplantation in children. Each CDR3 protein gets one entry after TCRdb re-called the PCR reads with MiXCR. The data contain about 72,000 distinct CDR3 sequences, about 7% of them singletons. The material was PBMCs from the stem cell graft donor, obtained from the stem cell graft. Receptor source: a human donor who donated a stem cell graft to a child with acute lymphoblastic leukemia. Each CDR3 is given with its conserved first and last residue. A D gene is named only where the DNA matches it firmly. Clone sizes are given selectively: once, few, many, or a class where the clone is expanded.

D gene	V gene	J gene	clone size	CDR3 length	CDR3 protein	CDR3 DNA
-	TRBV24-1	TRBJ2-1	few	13	CATSGWPYNEQFF	TGTGCCACCAGCGGTTGGCCCTACAATGAGCAGTTCTTC
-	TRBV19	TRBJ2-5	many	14	CATTGHGLAETQYF	TGTGCCACCACGGGCCATGGGCTAGCAGAGACCCAGTACTTC
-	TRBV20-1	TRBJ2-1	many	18	CSASSELELRRLLNEQFF	TGCAGTGCTAGTTCTGAACTAGAGTTGAGGAGGCTTCTGAATGAGCAGTTCTTC
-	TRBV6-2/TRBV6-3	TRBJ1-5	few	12	CASTLSNQPQHF	TGTGCCAGCACCCTTAGCAATCAGCCCCAGCATTTT
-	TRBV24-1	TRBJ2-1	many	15	CATSPSGVTYNEQFF	TGTGCCACCAGTCCTTCGGGGGTTACCTACAATGAGCAGTTCTTC
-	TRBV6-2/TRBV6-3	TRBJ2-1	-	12	CASSTGSNEQFF	TGTGCCAGCAGTACAGGTTCCAATGAGCAGTTCTTC
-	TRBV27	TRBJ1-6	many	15	CASSSMRSYNSPLHF	TGTGCCAGCAGCTCCATGAGATCCTATAATTCACCCCTCCACTTT
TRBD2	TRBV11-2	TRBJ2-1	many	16	CASSLEAGAAYNEQFF	TGTGCCAGCAGCTTAGAGGCGGGAGCAGCCTACAATGAGCAGTTCTTC
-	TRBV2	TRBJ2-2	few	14	CASSEVRATGELFF	TGTGCCAGCAGTGAAGTGAGGGCCACCGGGGAGCTGTTTTTT
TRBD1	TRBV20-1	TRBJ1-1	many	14	CSAKQGDQNTEAFF	TGCAGTGCTAAGCAGGGGGACCAAAACACTGAAGCTTTCTTT
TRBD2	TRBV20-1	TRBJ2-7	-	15	CSARGGLAGDYEQYF	TGCAGTGCTAGGGGGGGACTAGCGGGAGATTACGAGCAGTACTTC
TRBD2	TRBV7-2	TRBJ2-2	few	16	CASILGPSGVTGELFF	TGTGCCAGCATCTTGGGTCCTAGCGGGGTAACCGGGGAGCTGTTTTTT
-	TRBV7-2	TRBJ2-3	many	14	CASSLSEFTDTQYF	TGTGCCAGCAGCTTATCAGAGTTCACAGATACGCAGTATTTT
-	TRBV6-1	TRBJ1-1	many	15	CASSEAADLPTEAFF	TGTGCCAGCAGTGAAGCGGCAGACCTGCCCACTGAAGCTTTCTTT
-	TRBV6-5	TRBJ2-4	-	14	CASSYSAWENIQYF	TGTGCCAGCAGTTACTCAGCTTGGGAAAACATTCAGTACTTC
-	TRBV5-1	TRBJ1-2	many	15	CASSPEQGRSYGYTF	TGCGCCAGCAGCCCCGAACAGGGTCGTTCCTATGGCTACACCTTC
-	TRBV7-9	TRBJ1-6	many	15	CASSLDGSYGSPLHF	TGTGCCAGCAGCTTGGACGGGAGTTATGGTTCACCCCTCCACTTT
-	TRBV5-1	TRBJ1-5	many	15	CASSLGDPSAQPQHF	TGCGCCAGCAGCTTGGGAGACCCGTCTGCTCAGCCCCAGCATTTT
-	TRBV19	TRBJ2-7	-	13	CASSMPGAYEQYF	TGTGCCAGTAGTATGCCAGGGGCCTACGAGCAGTACTTC
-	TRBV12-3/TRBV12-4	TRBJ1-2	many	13	CASSPGTVYGYTF	TGTGCCAGCAGTCCCGGGACGGTTTATGGCTACACCTTC
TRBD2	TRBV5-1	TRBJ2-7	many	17	CASSPAGTASGSYEQYF	TGCGCCAGCAGCCCTGCTGGGACCGCTAGCGGGAGTTACGAGCAGTACTTC
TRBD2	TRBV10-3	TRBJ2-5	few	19	CAISENLNAGGLSSETQYF	TGTGCCATCAGTGAGAATCTAAATGCGGGGGGGCTTTCATCGGAGACCCAGTACTTC
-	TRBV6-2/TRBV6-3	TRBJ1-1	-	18	CASSYDPSGAQMNTEAFF	TGTGCCAGCAGTTATGACCCCTCAGGGGCCCAGATGAACACTGAAGCTTTCTTT
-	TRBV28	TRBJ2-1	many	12	CASNSGADEQFF	TGTGCCAGCAACTCAGGGGCCGATGAGCAGTTCTTC
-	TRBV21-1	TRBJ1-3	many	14	CASSHKGFGNTIYF	TGTGCCAGCAGCCACAAGGGTTTCGGAAACACCATATATTTT
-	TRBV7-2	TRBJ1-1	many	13	CASSLRGGPEAFF	TGTGCCAGCAGCTTAAGGGGAGGGCCTGAAGCTTTCTTT
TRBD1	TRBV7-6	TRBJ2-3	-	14	CASSLEATGATQYF	TGTGCCAGCAGCTTAGAGGCTACAGGGGCTACGCAGTATTTT
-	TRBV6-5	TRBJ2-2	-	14	CASSNPAVAGELFF	TGTGCCAGCAGTAACCCAGCGGTGGCCGGGGAGCTGTTTTTT
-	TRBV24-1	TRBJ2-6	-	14	CATPRNSVANVLTF	TGTGCCACGCCCAGGAACTCTGTGGCCAACGTCCTGACTTTC
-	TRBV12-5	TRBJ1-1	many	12	CASGKGEDEAFF	TGTGCTAGTGGTAAGGGGGAGGATGAAGCTTTCTTT
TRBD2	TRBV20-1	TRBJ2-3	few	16	CSALIRRGLDTDTQYF	TGCAGTGCTCTAATTAGGAGGGGACTAGACACAGATACGCAGTATTTT
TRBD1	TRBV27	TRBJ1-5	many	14	CASRGTGYNQPQHF	TGTGCCAGCAGGGGGACAGGGTACAATCAGCCCCAGCATTTT
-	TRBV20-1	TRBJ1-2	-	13	CSAFRDSNYGYTF	TGTAGTGCTTTCAGGGATTCCAACTATGGCTACACCTTC
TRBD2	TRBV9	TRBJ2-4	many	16	CASSAGLAGAKNIQYF	TGTGCCAGCAGCGCGGGACTAGCGGGAGCCAAAAACATTCAGTACTTC
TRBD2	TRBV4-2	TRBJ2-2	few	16	CASSQGTSGGAGELFF	TGTGCCAGCAGCCAAGGGACTAGCGGGGGGGCCGGGGAGCTGTTTTTT
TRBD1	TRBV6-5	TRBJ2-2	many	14	CASRTGMNTGELFF	TGTGCCAGTCGGACAGGGATGAACACCGGGGAGCTGTTTTTT
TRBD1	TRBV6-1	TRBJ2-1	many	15	CASSEGGTGYNEQFF	TGTGCCAGCAGTGAAGGCGGGACAGGGTACAATGAGCAGTTCTTC
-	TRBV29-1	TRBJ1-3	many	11	CSVEDWGTIYF	TGCAGCGTTGAAGATTGGGGCACCATATATTTT
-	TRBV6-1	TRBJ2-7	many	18	CASSKLYSLGRNPYEQYF	TGTGCCAGCAGTAAACTCTACTCTTTAGGGCGGAACCCGTACGAGCAGTACTTC
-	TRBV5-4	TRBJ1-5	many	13	CASSLGRDQPQHF	TGTGCCAGCAGCTTGGGGAGAGACCAGCCCCAGCATTTT
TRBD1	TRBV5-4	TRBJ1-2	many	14	CASSLWTGDYGYTF	TGTGCCAGCAGCCTATGGACAGGGGACTATGGCTACACCTTC